This T cell receptor (beta chain) was captured by sequencing in a study of beta chain features in type 1 diabetes. The CDR3 spans 13 residues. V lost 0 bases and J lost 8, with 13 bases in between. Germline V lookup: CDR1 SQVTM, CDR2 ANQGSEA. This clone occurred a few times. Its antigen is as yet unknown. Whole-study results and caveats: Any HLA-type effect on TCRB rearrangement remained unresolved here. Individuals with type 1 diabetes displayed fewer insertions and more deletions at VDJ junctions.

Investigators reverse transcribed all isolated RNA, so they sequenced expressed TCRB transcripts. Here immunoSEQ multiplex PCR was the method, and the copy in TCRdb shows in-frame clones only, minus some. The table lists about 220,000 clones, approximately 10% of them singletons. The V gene is TRBV29-1, the J gene TRBJ1-2; the D gene is possibly TRBD1 (5 bases). This clonotype was sampled from a man between 18 and 29 years old in good health. Sequencing was carried out using central memory CD4+ T cells from blood. DNA of the CDR3: TGCAGCGTTGAAGATCTGAGGGGTTTAGGCTACACCTTC. It encodes CSVEDLRGLGYTF. Variable domain in full (rest from reference TRBV29-1 and TRBJ1-2): SAVISQKPSRDICQRGTSLTIQCQVDSQVTMMFWYRQQPGQSLTLIATANQGSEATYESGFVIDKFPISRPNLTFSTLTVSNMSPEDSSIYLCSVEDLRGLGYTFGSGTRLTVV.